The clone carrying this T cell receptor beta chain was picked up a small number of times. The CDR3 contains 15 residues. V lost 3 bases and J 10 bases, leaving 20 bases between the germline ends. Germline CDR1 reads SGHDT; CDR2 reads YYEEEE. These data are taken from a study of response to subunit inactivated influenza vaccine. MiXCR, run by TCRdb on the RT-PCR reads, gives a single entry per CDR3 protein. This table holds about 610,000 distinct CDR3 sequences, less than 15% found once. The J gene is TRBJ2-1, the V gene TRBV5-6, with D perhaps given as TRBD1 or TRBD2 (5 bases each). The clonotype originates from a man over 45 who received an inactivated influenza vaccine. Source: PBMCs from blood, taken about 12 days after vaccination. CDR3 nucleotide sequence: TGTGCCAGCAGCTCAATACTGCAGGGTGAGGGGGAGCAGTTCTTC. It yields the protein CASSSILQGEGEQFF.